The clone carrying this TCR beta chain was observed once. Its antigen is unidentified. Germline CDR1 SQVTM, CDR2 ANQGSEA. The CDR3 covers 15 residues. J gave up 4 bases and V 1 base, and 4 bases lay outside the gene matches. Only in-frame clones appear in the TCRdb table, and some are missing; sequencing was by immunoSEQ multiplex PCR. Of tens of thousands of clones listed, over 80% are singletons. This entry belongs to a study of T cells in localized non-small cell lung cancer. Points from the study as a whole: Sequence data derive from only one tumor region, so heterogeneity remains possible. Clonality peaked in uninvolved adjacent lung rather than tumor. An association was observed between higher blood T cell density and longer overall survival. Adjacent lung exhibited a median of around 60 among the 100 most abundant tumor clones.

This clonotype originated in a female donor of 60 years or more with stage I lung adenocarcinoma. The rearrangement uses TRBV29-1 and TRBJ2-3; 11 nucleotides match TRBD2. This material consisted of peripheral blood, taken before any cancer treatment. CDR3 in DNA: TGCAGCGTTGAAGCCCATAGCGGGGGGGCAGATACGCAGTATTTT. It specifies CSVEAHSGGADTQYF.